This paragraph reports one TCR beta chain. The source of the sample is a study of cytomegalovirus exposure and HLA in healthy donors. The study ran its PCR with 60 Vbeta and 13 Jbeta primers. Some clones are missing from TCRdb's copy, which holds only in-frame ones; the method was immunoSEQ multiplex PCR. The table records approximately 100,000 clones, 76% of them present only once. CDR1 and CDR2 from the germline V gene are MNHNY and SVGAGI (reference sequence). Deletions cut 7 bases from V and 5 bases from J, with 15 bases between. The CDR3 length is 14 residues. Sequenced sample: PBMCs. The J gene is TRBJ2-1, the V gene TRBV6-6; a possible D gene is TRBD1 (5 bases). The receptor comes from a woman between 35 and 50 years old in good health and CMV-seropositive. CDR3 sequence: CASILLAGNNEQFF. CDR3 in DNA: TGTGCCAGCATTTTACTGGCAGGGAACAATGAGCAGTTCTTC.